This entry features one TCR beta chain sequence. This sample is drawn from a study of naive and memory T cell subsets. Amplification of ligated cDNA took four PCR rounds with SP2 and nested alpha and beta constant primers. TCRdb re-called the 5' RACE reads through MiXCR, storing one row per CDR3 protein. The sample has roughly 56,000 distinct CDR3 sequences; around 7.3% are singletons. The library had UMIs added by 3' ligation of an oligonucleotide to TCR cDNA. The CDR3 is 16 residues long. Germline V CDR1 and CDR2: ENHRY, SYGVKD. V was cut by 0 bases and J by 0 bases, with 9 bases left in between. The TCR sequence derives from a male donor in good health. The V and J genes are TRBV10-3 and TRBJ1-3, with D perhaps matching TRBD1 (5 bases). For the CDR3, the DNA is TGTGCCATCAGTGAGTCGAGGGGTGTCTCTGGAAACACCATATATTTT. Translated, it gives CAISESRGVSGNTIYF.